The T cell receptor beta chain under discussion was sequenced for a study of cytomegalovirus exposure and HLA in healthy donors. Study at large: A preliminary data release comprised roughly 80 million unique TCRs obtained from HLA-typed donors.

The PCR used 60 Vbeta and 13 Jbeta primers. The data were produced by immunoSEQ multiplex PCR, yet TCRdb's version contains in-frame clones alone and is incomplete. The sample comprises about 120,000 clones, approximately 80% of which are singletons, and 2.2% rests with the top ten. The CDR3 has 15 residues. V was shortened by 3 bases and J by 2 bases, with 13 bases between the two germline ends. Per germline, CDR1 ENHRY and CDR2 SYGVKD. Findings and limits, study-wide: It was in a later analysis that TCR association rates were seen to vary by HLA locus, highest for DRB1 and lowest for HLA-C.

About this clone: Its antigen is undetermined.

The V call is TRBV10-3, the J call TRBJ2-5, with D possibly matching TRBD1 (5 bases). This sequence originates from a woman aged 40 to 50 in good health and CMV-seronegative. The sample was PBMCs. The CDR3 DNA reads as TGTGCCATCAGTGAACCAGGACAAAGACAAGAGACCCAGTACTTC. Translated, it gives CAISEPGQRQETQYF.